A selection of T cell receptor beta chains follows, all from one sample in a study of T-cell memory formation after mild COVID-19. Via MiXCR, TCRdb re-called the 5' RACE reads, giving one row per CDR3 protein. The sample carries hundreds of thousands of distinct CDR3 sequences, around 20% recorded once. Sequenced: PBMCs or a T cell subset sorted from them (not recorded which). The receptors stem from an adult woman who had mild COVID-19 (a few samples of this study predate the infection). Cell type and time point are not known. Both conserved end residues are part of each CDR3. D genes are given only for firm matches. Rows may omit the clone size; those that give it use once, few, many or a size class.

j_call clone_size d_call v_call cdr3_aa cdr3_nt
TRBJ2-1 many . TRBV3-1 CASSHTGETFNNEQFF TGTGCCAGCAGCCATACGGGAGAAACGTTTAACAATGAGCAGTTCTTC
TRBJ2-1 . . TRBV4-1 CASRGEWGVSNEQFF TGCGCCAGCAGGGGGGAATGGGGGGTATCCAATGAGCAGTTCTTC
TRBJ2-6 . . TRBV6-6 CASSYSLGPVGANVLTF TGTGCCAGCAGTTACTCCCTGGGTCCGGTGGGGGCCAACGTCCTGACTTTC
TRBJ1-5 . . TRBV6-5 CASSSIRGQPQHF TGTGCCAGCAGCTCAATCCGGGGCCAGCCCCAGCATTTT
TRBJ1-2 . . TRBV18 CASSPPTAVVHYGYTF TGTGCCAGCTCACCACCGACGGCCGTGGTGCACTATGGCTACACCTTC
TRBJ2-1 . TRBD2 TRBV2 CASSATSGISNEQFF TGTGCCAGCAGCGCGACTAGCGGGATTAGTAATGAGCAGTTCTTC
TRBJ2-7 few TRBD1 TRBV9 CASSAHSGGGSYEQYF TGTGCCAGCAGCGCCCATTCAGGGGGCGGCTCTTACGAGCAGTACTTC
TRBJ2-7 many TRBD1 TRBV4-1 CASSIGQGAYEQYF TGCGCCAGCAGCATCGGACAGGGAGCCTACGAGCAGTACTTC
TRBJ2-3 few . TRBV7-9 CASTTKISLRTDTQYF TGTGCCAGCACCACGAAGATCTCTCTTCGCACAGATACGCAGTATTTT
TRBJ2-1 . . TRBV6-1 CASARGLSSYNEQFF TGTGCCAGCGCGAGAGGATTGAGCTCCTACAATGAGCAGTTCTTC
TRBJ1-1 . . TRBV5-1 CASSLGGVVTEAFF TGCGCCAGCAGCTTGGGGGGTGTGGTGACTGAAGCTTTCTTT
TRBJ2-6 many . TRBV9 CASSVGSGANVLTF TGTGCCAGCAGTGTGGGATCTGGGGCCAACGTCCTGACTTTC
TRBJ2-1 . . TRBV12-3/TRBV12-4 CASSLGLLGQFF TGTGCCAGCAGTTTAGGTCTACTCGGGCAGTTCTTC
TRBJ1-1 . . TRBV2 CASSEVSGNTEAFF TGTGCCAGCAGTGAAGTTTCAGGGAACACTGAAGCTTTCTTT
TRBJ2-3 few . TRBV7-3 CASSRSLGADTQYF TGTGCCAGCAGTCGATCCCTCGGGGCAGATACGCAGTATTTT
TRBJ2-1 many . TRBV7-2 CASSYYNEQFF TGTGCCAGCAGTTACTACAATGAGCAGTTCTTC
TRBJ2-5 . TRBD1 TRBV5-6 CASSPGTGVRQETQYF TGTGCCAGCAGCCCCGGGACAGGCGTTCGTCAAGAGACCCAGTACTTC
TRBJ1-1 . . TRBV6-5 CASSYSEGLDTEAFF TGTGCCAGCAGTTACTCCGAGGGTTTAGACACTGAAGCTTTCTTT
TRBJ2-1 . . TRBV30 CAWSDLQSSYNEQFF TGTGCCTGGAGTGACCTCCAGAGCTCCTACAATGAGCAGTTCTTC
TRBJ2-5 few . TRBV5-1 CASSKEGDWETQYF TGCGCCAGCAGTAAAGAAGGGGACTGGGAGACCCAGTACTTC